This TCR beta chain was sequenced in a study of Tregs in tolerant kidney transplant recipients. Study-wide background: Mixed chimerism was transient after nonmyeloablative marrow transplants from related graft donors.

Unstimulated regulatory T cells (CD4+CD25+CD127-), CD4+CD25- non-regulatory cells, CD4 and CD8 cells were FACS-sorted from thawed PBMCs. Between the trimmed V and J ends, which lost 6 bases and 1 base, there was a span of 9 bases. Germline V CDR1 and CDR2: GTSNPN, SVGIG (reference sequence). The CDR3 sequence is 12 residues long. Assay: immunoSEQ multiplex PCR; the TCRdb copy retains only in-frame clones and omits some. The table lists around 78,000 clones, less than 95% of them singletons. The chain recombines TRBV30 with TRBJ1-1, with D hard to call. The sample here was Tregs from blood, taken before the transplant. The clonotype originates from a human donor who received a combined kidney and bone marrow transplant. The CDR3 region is CACRRGNTEAFF. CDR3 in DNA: TGTGCCTGTCGACGGGGGAACACTGAAGCTTTCTTT.